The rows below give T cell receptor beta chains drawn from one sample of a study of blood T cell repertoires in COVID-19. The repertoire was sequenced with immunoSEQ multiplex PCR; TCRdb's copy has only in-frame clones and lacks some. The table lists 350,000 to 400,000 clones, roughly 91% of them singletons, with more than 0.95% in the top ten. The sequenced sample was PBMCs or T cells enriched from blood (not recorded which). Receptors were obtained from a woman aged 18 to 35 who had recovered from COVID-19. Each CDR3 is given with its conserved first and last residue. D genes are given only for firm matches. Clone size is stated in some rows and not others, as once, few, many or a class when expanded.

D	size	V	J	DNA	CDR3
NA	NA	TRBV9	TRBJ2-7	TGTGCCAGCAGCGTGGATCCCGAGGACAGTTCCTACGAGCAGTACTTC	CASSVDPEDSSYEQYF
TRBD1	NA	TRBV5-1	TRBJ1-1	TGCGCCAGCAGCCCGCTGACAGGGGCGCTAAATCTTGAAGCTTTCTTT	CASSPLTGALNLEAFF
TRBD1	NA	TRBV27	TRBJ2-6	TGTGCCAGCAGTTTATGGGGACAGGCGCACTCTGGGGCCAACGTCCTGACTTTC	CASSLWGQAHSGANVLTF
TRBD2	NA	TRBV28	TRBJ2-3	TGTGCCAGCAGTCCTTCTAGCGGGGGCCTAGATACGCAGTATTTT	CASSPSSGGLDTQYF
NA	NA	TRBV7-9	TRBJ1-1	TGTGCCAGCAGCTTACCGGAAAGGGGTGAAGCTTTCTTT	CASSLPERGEAFF
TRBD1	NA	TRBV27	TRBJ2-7	TGTGCCAGCAGTTCGGGACAGGGGACCTACGAGCAGTACTTC	CASSSGQGTYEQYF
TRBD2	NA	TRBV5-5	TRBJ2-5	TGTGCCAGCAGCCGGGGAGGGGAAGAGACCCAGTACTTC	CASSRGGEETQYF
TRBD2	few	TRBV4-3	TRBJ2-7	TGCGCCAGCAGCCCGACTAGCCCCTCCTACGAGCAGTACTTC	CASSPTSPSYEQYF
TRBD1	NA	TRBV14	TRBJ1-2	TGTGCCAGCAGCCAAGCCAACTTAGGGGGCCCTGGCTACACCTTC	CASSQANLGGPGYTF
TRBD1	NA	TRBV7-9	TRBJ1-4	TGTGCCAGCAGCTTTTACGCGACAGGGCCTGAAAAACTGTTTTTT	CASSFYATGPEKLFF
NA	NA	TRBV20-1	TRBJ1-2	TGCAGTCCCGGACAGCTCCATGGCTACACCTTC	CSPGQLHGYTF
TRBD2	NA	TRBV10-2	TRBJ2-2	TGCGCCAGCCGACTAGCGGGGAAGACCGGGGAGCTGTTTTTT	CASRLAGKTGELFF
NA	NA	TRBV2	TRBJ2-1	TGTGCCAGCAGTAGACTTGGCGGGATGGGCGATGAGCAGTTCTTC	CASSRLGGMGDEQFF
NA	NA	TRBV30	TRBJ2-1	TGTGCCTGGAGTGTACTAGTTTCCTACAATGAGCAGTTCTTC	CAWSVLVSYNEQFF
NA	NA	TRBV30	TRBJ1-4	TGTGCCTGGTTTAGACAGGAACCTATGAAACTGTTTTTT	CAWFRQEPMKLFF
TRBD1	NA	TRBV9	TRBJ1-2	TGTGCCAGCAGCGCAACAGGGGAAGGCTATGGCTACACCTTC	CASSATGEGYGYTF
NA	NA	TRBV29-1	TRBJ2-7	TGCAGCGTTGAAGACACCTACGAGCAGTACTTC	CSVEDTYEQYF
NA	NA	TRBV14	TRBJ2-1	TGTGCCAGCAGAAATTCCGGAGTTCTGGGGCACAATGAGCAGTTCTTC	CASRNSGVLGHNEQFF
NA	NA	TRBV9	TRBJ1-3	TGTGCCAGCAGCGTAGGGGGGGTATTCCCTGGAAACACCATATATTTT	CASSVGGVFPGNTIYF
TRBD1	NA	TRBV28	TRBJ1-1	TGTGCCAGCAGTTTGCCGACAGGGGGCTTGAACACTGAAGCTTTCTTT	CASSLPTGGLNTEAFF
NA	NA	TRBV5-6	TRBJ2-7	TGTGCCAGCAGCTTGGGCGGGTCGGGCGAGCAGTACTTC	CASSLGGSGEQYF
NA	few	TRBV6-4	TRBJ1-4	TGTGCCAGCAGTGAAGCACAGGGAAGTGGAAAACTGTTTTTT	CASSEAQGSGKLFF